Listed below are T cell receptor beta chains from one sample, sequenced in a study of blood T cell repertoires in COVID-19. Here immunoSEQ multiplex PCR was the method, and the copy in TCRdb shows in-frame clones only, minus some. The table has 200,000 to 250,000 clones, approximately 89% seen once. The specimen was peripheral blood. These TCRs come from a woman in her thirties or forties with acute or convalescent COVID-19. Each CDR3 is given with its conserved first and last residue. D genes are given only for firm matches. For some rows the clone size is stated as once, few or many, or as a class when expanded; others skip it.

v_gene: TRBV19; d_gene: NA; abundance: NA; j_gene: TRBJ1-3; CDR3aa: CASSKLHSGNTIYF; CDR3nt: TGTGCCAGTAGTAAGCTCCACTCTGGAAACACCATATATTTT
v_gene: TRBV12-3/TRBV12-4; d_gene: NA; abundance: NA; j_gene: TRBJ2-2; CDR3aa: CASSQGTGELFF; CDR3nt: TGTGCCAGCAGTCAGGGGACCGGGGAGCTGTTTTTT
v_gene: TRBV5-8; d_gene: NA; abundance: NA; j_gene: TRBJ1-1; CDR3aa: CASSLQAGWATEAFF; CDR3nt: TGTGCCAGCAGCTTGCAAGCAGGGTGGGCCACTGAAGCTTTCTTT
v_gene: TRBV18; d_gene: NA; abundance: once; j_gene: TRBJ2-5; CDR3aa: CASSQGLRETQYF; CDR3nt: TGTGCCAGCTCCCAAGGACTGAGGGAGACCCAGTACTTC
v_gene: TRBV5-5; d_gene: NA; abundance: NA; j_gene: TRBJ1-6; CDR3aa: CASSLVGRGNSPLHF; CDR3nt: TGTGCCAGCAGCTTGGTGGGCAGGGGCAATTCACCCCTCCACTTT
v_gene: TRBV4-2; d_gene: TRBD1; abundance: NA; j_gene: TRBJ2-3; CDR3aa: CASSQDRGTADTQYF; CDR3nt: TGTGCCAGCAGCCAAGATAGAGGGACAGCAGATACGCAGTATTTT
v_gene: TRBV6-6; d_gene: NA; abundance: NA; j_gene: TRBJ1-2; CDR3aa: CASSSQVYGYTF; CDR3nt: TGTGCCAGCAGTTCCCAGGTTTATGGCTACACCTTC
v_gene: TRBV5-6; d_gene: TRBD2; abundance: NA; j_gene: TRBJ2-1; CDR3aa: CASSLLAGGSSYNEQFF; CDR3nt: TGTGCCAGCAGCTTGCTAGCGGGGGGAAGCTCCTACAATGAGCAGTTCTTC
v_gene: TRBV2; d_gene: TRBD2; abundance: NA; j_gene: TRBJ2-5; CDR3aa: CASSPSGLAGGHSGTQYF; CDR3nt: TGTGCCAGCAGTCCGTCGGGACTAGCGGGGGGGCATTCGGGGACCCAGTACTTC
v_gene: TRBV5-6; d_gene: NA; abundance: NA; j_gene: TRBJ2-5; CDR3aa: CASTDSFGETQYF; CDR3nt: TGTGCCAGCACCGATTCATTCGGAGAGACCCAGTACTTC
v_gene: TRBV29-1; d_gene: NA; abundance: NA; j_gene: TRBJ1-1; CDR3aa: CSVKQGGTEAFF; CDR3nt: TGCAGCGTAAAACAGGGAGGGACTGAAGCTTTCTTT
v_gene: TRBV19; d_gene: TRBD2; abundance: NA; j_gene: TRBJ2-1; CDR3aa: CASQPTLGLASGNEQFF; CDR3nt: TGTGCCAGCCAACCGACCCTGGGACTAGCATCCGGCAATGAGCAGTTCTTC
v_gene: TRBV10-3; d_gene: TRBD1; abundance: NA; j_gene: TRBJ1-1; CDR3aa: CATTPDRGGRNTEAFF; CDR3nt: TGTGCCACGACTCCCGACAGGGGGGGTCGGAACACTGAAGCTTTCTTT
v_gene: TRBV9; d_gene: NA; abundance: NA; j_gene: TRBJ1-1; CDR3aa: CASSVAGVNTEAFF; CDR3nt: TGTGCCAGCAGCGTAGCCGGGGTTAACACTGAAGCTTTCTTT
v_gene: TRBV14; d_gene: NA; abundance: NA; j_gene: TRBJ1-1; CDR3aa: CASSPGGAGTEAFF; CDR3nt: TGTGCCAGCAGCCCGGGGGGGGCAGGGACTGAAGCTTTCTTT
v_gene: TRBV6-6; d_gene: NA; abundance: NA; j_gene: TRBJ1-6; CDR3aa: CASRYKVGGGNSPLHF; CDR3nt: TGTGCCAGCAGATACAAAGTGGGTGGAGGCAATTCACCCCTCCACTTT
v_gene: TRBV6-5; d_gene: NA; abundance: once; j_gene: TRBJ1-1; CDR3aa: CASSIAGGSTEAFF; CDR3nt: TGTGCCAGCAGTATCGCCGGGGGAAGCACTGAAGCTTTCTTT
v_gene: TRBV5-1; d_gene: NA; abundance: NA; j_gene: TRBJ1-1; CDR3aa: CASSFTRGGTEAFF; CDR3nt: TGCGCCAGCAGCTTCACAAGGGGTGGCACTGAAGCTTTCTTT
v_gene: TRBV4-2; d_gene: NA; abundance: NA; j_gene: TRBJ2-5; CDR3aa: CASSPWGSAQETQYF; CDR3nt: TGTGCCAGCAGCCCCTGGGGCTCCGCTCAAGAGACCCAGTACTTC
v_gene: TRBV19; d_gene: NA; abundance: NA; j_gene: TRBJ2-5; CDR3aa: CASSLAETQYF; CDR3nt: TGTGCCAGTTCATTAGCAGAGACCCAGTACTTC
v_gene: TRBV19; d_gene: NA; abundance: NA; j_gene: TRBJ1-1; CDR3aa: CASSRGNTEAFF; CDR3nt: TGTGCCAGTAGCCGGGGGAACACTGAAGCTTTCTTT
v_gene: TRBV6-1; d_gene: NA; abundance: few; j_gene: TRBJ1-6; CDR3aa: CASSEFGGSSYNSPLHF; CDR3nt: TGTGCCAGCAGTGAATTTGGGGGGAGCTCCTATAATTCACCCCTCCACTTT
v_gene: TRBV19; d_gene: NA; abundance: NA; j_gene: TRBJ2-6; CDR3aa: CASSIYSSGANVLTF; CDR3nt: TGTGCCAGTAGTATCTACAGCTCTGGGGCCAACGTCCTGACTTTC
v_gene: TRBV2; d_gene: NA; abundance: NA; j_gene: TRBJ1-4; CDR3aa: CASSRRESGATNEKLFF; CDR3nt: TGTGCCAGCAGCCGGAGGGAAAGCGGGGCAACTAATGAAAAACTGTTTTTT
v_gene: TRBV7-9; d_gene: TRBD1; abundance: NA; j_gene: TRBJ2-1; CDR3aa: CASSSRDRARTKQFF; CDR3nt: TGTGCCAGCAGCTCCAGAGACAGGGCTCGAACGAAGCAGTTCTTC
v_gene: TRBV3-1/TRBV3-2; d_gene: TRBD1; abundance: few; j_gene: TRBJ1-1; CDR3aa: CASSPHRGYTEAFF; CDR3nt: TGTGCCAGCAGCCCCCACAGGGGATACACTGAAGCTTTCTTT
v_gene: TRBV5-1; d_gene: TRBD2; abundance: once; j_gene: TRBJ2-1; CDR3aa: CASSSTSGVLSYNEQFF; CDR3nt: TGCGCCAGCAGCTCGACTAGCGGGGTCCTCTCCTACAATGAGCAGTTCTTC
v_gene: TRBV15; d_gene: TRBD1; abundance: NA; j_gene: TRBJ1-1; CDR3aa: CATSRPGTEYTEAFF; CDR3nt: TGTGCCACCAGCAGACCCGGGACAGAATACACTGAAGCTTTCTTT
v_gene: TRBV6-5; d_gene: NA; abundance: NA; j_gene: TRBJ2-1; CDR3aa: CASVQGGEQFF; CDR3nt: TGTGCCAGCGTACAAGGGGGTGAGCAGTTCTTC
v_gene: TRBV19; d_gene: NA; abundance: NA; j_gene: TRBJ1-2; CDR3aa: CASSISGAWNYGYTF; CDR3nt: TGTGCCAGTAGTATCTCAGGGGCGTGGAACTATGGCTACACCTTC
v_gene: TRBV24-1; d_gene: NA; abundance: NA; j_gene: TRBJ2-4; CDR3aa: CATSDWSGNIQYF; CDR3nt: TGTGCCACCAGTGATTGGAGCGGAAACATTCAGTACTTC
v_gene: TRBV5-4; d_gene: NA; abundance: NA; j_gene: TRBJ1-1; CDR3aa: CASSGGTVNTEAFF; CDR3nt: TGTGCCAGCAGCGGGGGGACTGTGAACACTGAAGCTTTCTTT
v_gene: TRBV5-1; d_gene: TRBD1; abundance: NA; j_gene: TRBJ1-2; CDR3aa: CASSLARDRNLYGYTF; CDR3nt: TGCGCCAGCAGCTTGGCCCGGGACAGGAACCTCTATGGCTACACCTTC
v_gene: TRBV5-8; d_gene: NA; abundance: once; j_gene: TRBJ2-3; CDR3aa: CASSLGQGRDTQYF; CDR3nt: TGTGCCAGCAGCTTGGGGCAGGGCCGGGATACGCAGTATTTT
v_gene: TRBV18; d_gene: TRBD1; abundance: once; j_gene: TRBJ1-1; CDR3aa: CASSRQGFPNTEAFF; CDR3nt: TGTGCCAGCTCCAGACAGGGCTTTCCGAACACTGAAGCTTTCTTT
v_gene: TRBV11-2; d_gene: TRBD2; abundance: NA; j_gene: TRBJ2-3; CDR3aa: CASSHGTSGGPSTDTQYF; CDR3nt: TGTGCCAGCAGCCACGGGACTAGCGGGGGGCCTAGCACAGATACGCAGTATTTT
v_gene: TRBV25-1; d_gene: TRBD1; abundance: NA; j_gene: TRBJ2-1; CDR3aa: CASSARTGRNEQFF; CDR3nt: TGTGCCAGCAGTGCCCGGACAGGGAGGAATGAGCAGTTCTTC
v_gene: TRBV2; d_gene: NA; abundance: NA; j_gene: TRBJ1-5; CDR3aa: CASSEGAGASQPQHF; CDR3nt: TGTGCCAGCTCCGAAGGGGCAGGGGCTAGTCAGCCCCAGCATTTT
v_gene: TRBV5-5; d_gene: TRBD2; abundance: NA; j_gene: TRBJ2-1; CDR3aa: CASRLHTSGGASEQFF; CDR3nt: TGTGCCAGCAGGCTCCACACTAGCGGGGGGGCTAGTGAGCAGTTCTTC
v_gene: TRBV25-1; d_gene: TRBD1; abundance: NA; j_gene: TRBJ1-4; CDR3aa: CASKGLQGESEKLFF; CDR3nt: TGTGCCAGCAAAGGGCTTCAGGGGGAGAGTGAAAAACTGTTTTTT
v_gene: TRBV5-4; d_gene: TRBD2; abundance: NA; j_gene: TRBJ2-1; CDR3aa: CASSLLSGSHNEQFF; CDR3nt: TGTGCCAGCAGCTTGCTTAGCGGGTCTCACAATGAGCAGTTCTTC
v_gene: TRBV2; d_gene: TRBD1; abundance: NA; j_gene: TRBJ1-2; CDR3aa: CASRQGVGQTYGYTF; CDR3nt: TGTGCCAGCAGACAGGGGGTAGGACAGACCTATGGCTACACCTTC
v_gene: TRBV9; d_gene: TRBD1; abundance: once; j_gene: TRBJ2-1; CDR3aa: CASSVDRGPPRGNEQFF; CDR3nt: TGTGCCAGCAGCGTTGACAGGGGGCCCCCACGGGGCAATGAGCAGTTCTTC
v_gene: TRBV19; d_gene: TRBD1; abundance: NA; j_gene: TRBJ2-2; CDR3aa: CASSPTGGTGELFF; CDR3nt: TGTGCCAGTAGCCCAACAGGGGGCACCGGGGAGCTGTTTTTT
v_gene: TRBV6-5; d_gene: NA; abundance: NA; j_gene: TRBJ1-1; CDR3aa: CASSYSMGQRSTEAFF; CDR3nt: TGTGCCAGCAGTTACTCGATGGGGCAGCGTTCCACTGAAGCTTTCTTT
v_gene: TRBV11-2; d_gene: NA; abundance: NA; j_gene: TRBJ2-3; CDR3aa: CASSFARSSTDTQYF; CDR3nt: TGTGCCAGCAGCTTCGCCCGGTCGAGCACAGATACGCAGTATTTT
v_gene: TRBV20-1; d_gene: NA; abundance: NA; j_gene: TRBJ1-2; CDR3aa: CSASPAGSSSGYTF; CDR3nt: TGCAGTGCTAGTCCCGCAGGAAGTTCTTCTGGCTACACCTTC
v_gene: TRBV6-1; d_gene: TRBD1; abundance: NA; j_gene: TRBJ1-2; CDR3aa: CASSEGTGRGVDYGYTF; CDR3nt: TGTGCCAGCAGTGAGGGGACAGGGAGAGGAGTGGACTATGGCTACACCTTC
v_gene: TRBV3-1/TRBV3-2; d_gene: NA; abundance: NA; j_gene: TRBJ1-1; CDR3aa: CASSPHPGLDTEAFF; CDR3nt: TGTGCCAGCAGCCCCCACCCAGGGTTGGACACTGAAGCTTTCTTT
v_gene: TRBV5-4; d_gene: NA; abundance: NA; j_gene: TRBJ1-4; CDR3aa: CASSLQGRATNEKLFF; CDR3nt: TGTGCCAGCAGCTTGCAGGGCCGCGCAACTAATGAAAAACTGTTTTTT
v_gene: TRBV30; d_gene: NA; abundance: NA; j_gene: TRBJ1-1; CDR3aa: CACGRGAGKAFF; CDR3nt: TGTGCCTGCGGGCGGGGGGCCGGGAAAGCTTTCTTT
v_gene: TRBV19; d_gene: TRBD1; abundance: NA; j_gene: TRBJ2-6; CDR3aa: CASRRIQGGGAGANVLTF; CDR3nt: TGTGCCAGTAGGAGAATACAGGGGGGCGGTGCTGGGGCCAACGTCCTGACTTTC
v_gene: TRBV9; d_gene: NA; abundance: NA; j_gene: TRBJ1-1; CDR3aa: CASSDPREGGNTEAFF; CDR3nt: TGTGCCAGCAGCGACCCTCGGGAGGGAGGGAACACTGAAGCTTTCTTT
v_gene: TRBV6-6; d_gene: TRBD1; abundance: NA; j_gene: TRBJ1-5; CDR3aa: CASRTDREWGNQPQHF; CDR3nt: TGTGCCAGCAGGACGGACAGGGAGTGGGGCAATCAGCCCCAGCATTTT
v_gene: TRBV2; d_gene: TRBD1; abundance: NA; j_gene: TRBJ2-5; CDR3aa: CASRGQAQYF; CDR3nt: TGTGCCAGCAGGGGACAGGCCCAGTACTTC